What follows describes a single TCR beta chain. In its sample, this clonotype was seen many times. What this receptor recognizes is not known. Per-base quality was not reported, and no clone a single base away is much larger than it. The hyperthyroidism patients were between 18 and 65 years old and newly diagnosed, with a disease duration of less than 2 months. The study excluded patients with uncontrolled infections, other autoimmune diseases, pregnancy or lactation. Clinical symptoms, serum thyroxine and TRAb, thyroid ultrasound, and orbital computed tomography formed the basis for the diagnoses. For progressor patients, blood was drawn at the first diagnosis of hyperthyroidism, before any ophthalmopathy symptoms had appeared. PBMCs were separated from under 11 ml of fresh peripheral blood using Ficoll-Paque density gradient centrifugation. Progressor patients were first diagnosed with Graves' hyperthyroidism and then developed ophthalmopathy during follow-up. Total RNA was extracted using Trizol reagent, and RNA quality was assessed on an Agilent 2100 Bioanalyzer.

The junction carries 14 bases between V and J, which are trimmed by 6 bases and 5 bases respectively. The germline V gene provides CDR1 MDHEN and CDR2 SYDVKM. Including cysteine and phenylalanine, the CDR3 has 13 amino acids. CDR3 DNA only is kept here, 39 bases in frame from base 1. The TCR beta CDR3 regions were amplified from RNA transcripts. The first round of RT-PCR for the TCR CDR3 was performed with the HTBI primer set and the Qiagen OneStep RT-PCR kit. Libraries were constructed in a second round of multiplex PCR, after which size selection and purification were carried out. Sequencing of the libraries was done on an Illumina HiSeq2000 using paired-end 100 bp reads. From the authors' description of their analysis: SOAPnuke was used to process the raw data, throwing out any read that contained adapters or uncalled bases, had a mean Phred below 15, or lacked an exact constant-primer or identifier match. High-quality paired reads were merged with COPE v1.2.5, and unique nucleotide sequences were defined as clonotypes. Clonotypes were aligned to IMGT TRBV, TRBD and TRBJ reference segments using MiTCR v1.1. The analysis included only V-J combinations with a frequency above 0.0001, which together covered approximately 99% of the repertoires. A TCS score was defined as the ratio of F50 (clonal expansion) to E x V (chaos), with BLOSUM62-based TCRdist applied between CDR3 peptides within each V-J. Welch's t-statistics and random forest reduced around 520 V-J features to 13, which were used in a naive Bayes classifier (R e1071). The public sequencing data were trimmed at Q25 with fastp and processed into clonotypes with MiXCR by TCRdb, which kept only in-frame beta chains. Rows are unified per CDR3 protein, each entry keeping the most common DNA and genes. The V and J calls were determined by TCRdb, not by the authors. This sample has about 300,000 distinct CDR3 sequences in its table, and approximately 12% of those were observed once. Of the sample, 6.5% to 10% falls within the top ten clones.

This sample is part of a study of T cells in Graves' hyperthyroidism and ophthalmopathy (dated by TCRdb to about 2019). Notes on the research overall: Peripheral blood was sampled at the time of initial diagnosis, prior to any treatment. After sampling, hyperthyroidism patients received methimazole starting at 30 mg daily, and ophthalmopathy patients received high-dose intravenous methylprednisolone. Prospective prediction of ophthalmopathy was tested in an independent validation cohort consisting of some 19 hyperthyroidism patients and some 16 patients who later progressed to ophthalmopathy. The 95 to 100 discovery patients were randomly divided into training and test sets at a 7:3 ratio. TCR Vbeta CDR3 sequencing of 140 or so peripheral blood samples (43 ophthalmopathy, about 75 hyperthyroidism and some 17 progressor patients) is reported in the paper. A discovery cohort of roughly 100 patients, about 43 with Graves' ophthalmopathy and under 60 with stable Graves' hyperthyroidism, was used to find distinguishing TCR V-J signatures. In addition, the study compared T-cell repertoires in thyroid tissue and in blood from about six Graves' hyperthyroidism patients.

Study-wide conclusions, independent of this receptor: A 13 V-J signature model separated ophthalmopathy from stable hyperthyroidism, with about 90% sensitivity and roughly 82% specificity in cross-validation and 80%/75% in testing. Sample size was not statistically predetermined, and blinding of investigators to group allocation was not performed. In validation, progression to ophthalmopathy was predicted by the model with nearly 71% sensitivity and roughly 72% specificity, a median of around 5.9 months before onset. Most expanded thyroid clonotypes (frequency above 0.001) were also detected in blood, suggesting blood repertoires may reflect thyroid immune responses.

This TCR was recovered from a woman aged 30 to 39 with Graves' hyperthyroidism that later progressed to Graves' ophthalmopathy. Here the chain combines TRBV28 and TRBJ2-7; a weak D assignment points to TRBD2 (5 bases agree). Specimen: blood. The nucleotide sequence is given as TGTGCCAGCAGGGGAGCCCCGGGTAACGAGCAGTACTTC. It translates as CASRGAPGNEQYF.